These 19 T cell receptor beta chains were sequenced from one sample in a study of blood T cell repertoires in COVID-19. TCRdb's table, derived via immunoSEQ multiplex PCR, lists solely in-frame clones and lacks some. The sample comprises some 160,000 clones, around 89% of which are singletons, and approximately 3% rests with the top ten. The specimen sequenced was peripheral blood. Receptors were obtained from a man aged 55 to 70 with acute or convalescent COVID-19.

Written as DNA, the CDR3 is TGTGCCAGCTCACCGCGGGACAACACCGGGGAGCTGTTTTTT. It specifies CASSPRDNTGELFF. The chain employs TRBV18 and TRBJ2-2; maybe TRBD2 (6 bases). Trimming stripped 3 bases from V and 2 bases from J, with 7 bases between. CDR3 length: 14 amino acids. Germline CDR1 reads KGHSH; CDR2 reads LQKENI.

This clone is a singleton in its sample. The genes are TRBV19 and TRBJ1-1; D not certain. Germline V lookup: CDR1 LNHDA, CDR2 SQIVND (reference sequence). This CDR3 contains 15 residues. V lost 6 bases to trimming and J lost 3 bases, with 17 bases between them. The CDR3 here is CASRGFDGRDTEAFF. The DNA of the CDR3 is TGTGCCAGTAGGGGTTTTGATGGTCGGGACACTGAAGCTTTCTTT.

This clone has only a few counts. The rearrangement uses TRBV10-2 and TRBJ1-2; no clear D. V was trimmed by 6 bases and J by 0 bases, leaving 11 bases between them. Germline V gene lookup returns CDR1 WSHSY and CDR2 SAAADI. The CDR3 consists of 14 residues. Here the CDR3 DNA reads TGCGCCAGCAGGGATTCCCTAGCTAACTATGGCTACACCTTC. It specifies CASRDSLANYGYTF.

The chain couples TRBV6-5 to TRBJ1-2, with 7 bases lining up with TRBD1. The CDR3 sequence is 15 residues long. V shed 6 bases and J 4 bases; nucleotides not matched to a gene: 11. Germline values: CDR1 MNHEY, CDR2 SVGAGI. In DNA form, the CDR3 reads TGTGCCAGCAGACGAGACAGGGAGGTCAGCTATGGCTACACCTTC. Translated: CASRRDREVSYGYTF.

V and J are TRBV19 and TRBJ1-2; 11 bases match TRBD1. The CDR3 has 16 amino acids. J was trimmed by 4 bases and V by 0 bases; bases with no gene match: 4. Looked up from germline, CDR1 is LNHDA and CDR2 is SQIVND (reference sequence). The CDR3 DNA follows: TGTGCCAGTAGTATAGACCGGGGGACAGGGGGCTATGGCTACACCTTC. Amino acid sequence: CASSIDRGTGGYGYTF.

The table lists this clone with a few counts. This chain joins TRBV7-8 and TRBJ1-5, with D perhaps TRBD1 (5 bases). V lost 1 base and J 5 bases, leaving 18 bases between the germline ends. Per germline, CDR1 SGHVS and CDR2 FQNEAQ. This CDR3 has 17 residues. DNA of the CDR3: TGTGCCAGCAGCTTAGTTGGGGGGGGACTGACCCATCAGCCCCAGCATTTT. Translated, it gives CASSLVGGGLTHQPQHF.

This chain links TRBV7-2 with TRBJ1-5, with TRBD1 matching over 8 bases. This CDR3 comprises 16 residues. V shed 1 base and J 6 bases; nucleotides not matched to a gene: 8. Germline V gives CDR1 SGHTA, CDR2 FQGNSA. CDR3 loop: CASSLGSGQGGQPQHF. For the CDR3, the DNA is TGTGCCAGCAGCTTAGGGTCCGGACAGGGAGGTCAGCCCCAGCATTTT.

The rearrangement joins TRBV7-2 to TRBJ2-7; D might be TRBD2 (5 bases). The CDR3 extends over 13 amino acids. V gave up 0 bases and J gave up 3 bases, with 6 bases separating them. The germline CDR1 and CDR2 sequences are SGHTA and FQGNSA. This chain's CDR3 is CASSLARGYEQYF. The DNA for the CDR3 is TGTGCCAGCAGCTTAGCTCGGGGCTACGAGCAGTACTTC.

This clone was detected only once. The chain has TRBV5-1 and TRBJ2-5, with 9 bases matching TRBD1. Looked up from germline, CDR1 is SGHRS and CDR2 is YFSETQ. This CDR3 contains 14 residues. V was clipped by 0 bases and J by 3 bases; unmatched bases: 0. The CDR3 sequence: CASSLGDREETQYF. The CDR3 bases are TGCGCCAGCAGCTTGGGGGACAGGGAAGAGACCCAGTACTTC.

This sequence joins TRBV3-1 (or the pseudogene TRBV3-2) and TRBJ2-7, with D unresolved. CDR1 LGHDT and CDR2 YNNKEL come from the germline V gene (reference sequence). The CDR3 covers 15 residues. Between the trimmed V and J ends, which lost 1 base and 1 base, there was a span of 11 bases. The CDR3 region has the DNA TGTGCCAGCAGCCAAGCTCTAGTGACGTCCTACGAGCAGTACTTC. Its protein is CASSQALVTSYEQYF.

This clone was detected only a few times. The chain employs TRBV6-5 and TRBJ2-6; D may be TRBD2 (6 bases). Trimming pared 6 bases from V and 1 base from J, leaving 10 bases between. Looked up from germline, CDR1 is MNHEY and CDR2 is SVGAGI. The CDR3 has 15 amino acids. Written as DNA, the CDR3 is TGTGCCAGCAGGGACGGAGGGTCTGGGGCCAACGTCCTGACTTTC. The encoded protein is CASRDGGSGANVLTF.

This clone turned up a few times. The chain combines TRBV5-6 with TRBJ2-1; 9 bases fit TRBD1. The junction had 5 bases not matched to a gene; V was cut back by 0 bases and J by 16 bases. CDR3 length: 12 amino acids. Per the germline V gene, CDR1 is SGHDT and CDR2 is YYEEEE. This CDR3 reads CASSLGDRADFF. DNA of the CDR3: TGTGCCAGCAGCTTGGGGGACAGGGCGGACTTCTTC.

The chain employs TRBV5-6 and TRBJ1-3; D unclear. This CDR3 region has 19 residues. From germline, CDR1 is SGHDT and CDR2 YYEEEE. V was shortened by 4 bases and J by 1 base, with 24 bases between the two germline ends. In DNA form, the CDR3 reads TGTGCCAGCAGCCACCAAAGAGCCACTTCGGGGTTGTCTGGAAACACCATATATTTT. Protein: CASSHQRATSGLSGNTIYF.

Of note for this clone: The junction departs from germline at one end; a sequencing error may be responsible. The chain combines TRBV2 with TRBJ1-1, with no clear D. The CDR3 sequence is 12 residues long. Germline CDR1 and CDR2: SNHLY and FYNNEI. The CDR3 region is CASREDGVGAFF. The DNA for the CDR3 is TGTGCCAGCAGGGAAGACGGGGTAGGGGCTTTCTTT. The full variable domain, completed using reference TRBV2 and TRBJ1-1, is EPEVTQTPSHQVTQMGQEVILRCVPISNHLYFYWYRQILGQKVEFLVSFYNNEISEKSEIFDDQFSVERPDGSNFTLKIRSTKLEDSAMYFCASREDGVGAFFGQGTRLTVV.

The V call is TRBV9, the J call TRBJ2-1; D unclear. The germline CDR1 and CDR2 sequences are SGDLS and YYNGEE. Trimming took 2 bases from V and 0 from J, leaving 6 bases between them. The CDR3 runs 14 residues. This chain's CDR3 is CASSVMSSYNEQFF. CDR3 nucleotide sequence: TGTGCCAGCAGCGTGATGAGCTCCTACAATGAGCAGTTCTTC.

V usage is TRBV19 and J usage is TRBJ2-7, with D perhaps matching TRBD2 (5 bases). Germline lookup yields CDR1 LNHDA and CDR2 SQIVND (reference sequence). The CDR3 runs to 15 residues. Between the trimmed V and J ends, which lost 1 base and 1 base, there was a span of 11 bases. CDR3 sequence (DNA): TGTGCCAGTAGTATAGCGGCGGAGGTTTCCTACGAGCAGTACTTC. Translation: CASSIAAEVSYEQYF.

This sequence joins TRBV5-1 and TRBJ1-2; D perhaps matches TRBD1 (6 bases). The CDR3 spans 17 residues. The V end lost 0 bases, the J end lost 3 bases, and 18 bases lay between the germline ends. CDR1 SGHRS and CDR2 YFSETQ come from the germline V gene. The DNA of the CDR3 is TGCGCCAGCAGCTTGGAACCACAGGGAAAGGGCGACTATGGCTACACCTTC. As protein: CASSLEPQGKGDYGYTF.

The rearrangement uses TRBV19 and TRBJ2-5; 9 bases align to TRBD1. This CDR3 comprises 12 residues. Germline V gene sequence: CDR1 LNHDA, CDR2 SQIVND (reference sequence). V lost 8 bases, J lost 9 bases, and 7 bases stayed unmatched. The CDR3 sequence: CASGQGLGAQYF. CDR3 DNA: TGTGCCAGTGGACAGGGGTTGGGGGCCCAGTACTTC. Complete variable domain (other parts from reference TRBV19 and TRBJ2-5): DGGITQSPKYLFRKEGQNVTLSCEQNLNHDAMYWYRQDPGQGLRLIYYSQIVNDFQKGDIAEGYSVSREKKESFPLTVTSAQKNPTAFYLCASGQGLGAQYFGPGTRLLVL.

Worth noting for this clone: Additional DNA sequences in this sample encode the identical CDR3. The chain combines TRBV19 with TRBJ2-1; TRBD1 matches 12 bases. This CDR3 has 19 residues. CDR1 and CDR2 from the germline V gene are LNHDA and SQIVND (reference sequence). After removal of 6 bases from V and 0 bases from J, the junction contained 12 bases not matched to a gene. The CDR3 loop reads CASSPRGQGAISSYNEQFF. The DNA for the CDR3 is TGTGCCAGTAGCCCGAGGGGACAGGGGGCGATTAGCTCCTACAATGAGCAGTTCTTC.